The clone carrying this TCR beta chain came up a few times. Antigen: not known. A second PCR, run for roughly 7 to 12 cycles, used a sample-barcoded 5' primer plus a J-beta primer mix. TCRdb passed the 5' RACE reads through MiXCR, listing each CDR3 protein once. The profile shows hundreds of thousands of distinct CDR3 sequences, roughly 25% of them singletons. This entry comes from a study of blood T cells in healthy people across ages. Looking at the study overall: The template switching approach captured approximately one barcoded beta molecule for every two T cells. Study-wide results and caveats: Aged donors had fewer naive CD4+ cells and lower diversity than long-lived donors. Diversity figures derived from one million T cells were judged to underestimate the true value.

The germline V gene encodes CDR1 LGHNA and CDR2 YSLEER. The CDR3 runs 17 residues. V was clipped by 0 bases and J by 8 bases, with 22 bases between them. These data were also reused for a study on T cells of mothers and their children. In that study: Related mother-child pairs showed slightly, non-significantly higher overlap than unrelated pairs.

The TCR was taken from a boy younger than 18 in good health. The chain couples TRBV4-3 to TRBJ1-2; no firm D call. Sequencing used blood. For the CDR3, the DNA is TGCGCCAGCAGCCAAGAAATCCCATCAGCAAGCGGGCTAGGCTACACCTTC. As protein: CASSQEIPSASGLGYTF.